This T cell receptor beta chain was sequenced for a study of HIV-infected children after antiretroviral therapy interruption. The overall study: Four children interrupted treatment; four stayed on continuous treatment. Broader study findings: Naive CD4+ sequences overlapped less between time points once interruption began.

Regarding treatment: PENTA 11 planned treatment interruption arm or continuous ART arm. Sorting from thawed PBMCs isolated naive CD4+ CD45RA+ CD45RO- T cells. CDR1 is SNHLY, CDR2 FYNNEI, per germline. V lost 5 bases and J 10 bases, leaving 12 bases between the germline ends. CDR3 length equals 12 residues. There are many counts of this clonotype. The antigen remains unidentified. The TCR library was built from RNA with a 3' RACE protocol and unique molecular identifiers. TCRdb re-called the 3' RACE reads with MiXCR, one entry per CDR3 protein. The profile shows around 50,000 distinct CDR3 sequences, 4.3% of them singletons.

The source of this sequence is a pool of human donors with HIV. This material consisted of CD45RA+ CD4+ T cells from PBMCs, pooled from several time points, taken from a donor given antiretroviral therapy, either interrupted or continuous. The subset here: naive CD4+ CD45RA+ CD45RO- T cells. The chain uses TRBV2 and TRBJ1-5; D not certain. In DNA form, the CDR3 reads TGTGCCAGCAGTAGGGCGACGGGTCCCCAGCATTTT. It translates to CASSRATGPQHF.